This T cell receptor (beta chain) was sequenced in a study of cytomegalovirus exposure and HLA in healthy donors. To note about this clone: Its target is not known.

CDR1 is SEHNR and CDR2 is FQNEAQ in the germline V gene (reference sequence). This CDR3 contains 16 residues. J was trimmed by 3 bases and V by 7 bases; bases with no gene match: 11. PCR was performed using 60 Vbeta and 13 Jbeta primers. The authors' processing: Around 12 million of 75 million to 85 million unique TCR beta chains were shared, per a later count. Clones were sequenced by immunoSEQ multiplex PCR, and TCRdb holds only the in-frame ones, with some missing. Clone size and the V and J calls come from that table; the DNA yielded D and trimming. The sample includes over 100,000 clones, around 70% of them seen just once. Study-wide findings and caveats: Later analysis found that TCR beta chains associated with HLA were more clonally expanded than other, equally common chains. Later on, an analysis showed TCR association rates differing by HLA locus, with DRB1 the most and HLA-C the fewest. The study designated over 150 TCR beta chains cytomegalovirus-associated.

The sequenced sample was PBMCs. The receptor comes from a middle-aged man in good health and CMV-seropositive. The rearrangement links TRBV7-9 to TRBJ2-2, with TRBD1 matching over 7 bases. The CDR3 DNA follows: TGTGCCAGCAAAACCAACGCCAGGGGGTACACCGGGGAGCTGTTTTTT. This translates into CASKTNARGYTGELFF.